Listed below are T cell receptor beta chains from one sample, sequenced in a study of blood T cell repertoires in COVID-19. Method: immunoSEQ multiplex PCR; TCRdb's copy keeps in-frame clones and lacks some. The data contain about 200,000 clones, 86% of them seen just once; the ten biggest clones take up about 6%. The sequenced material came from PBMCs or T cells enriched from blood (not recorded which). These receptors were collected from a man aged 35 to 55 with acute COVID-19. The CDR3 runs from the conserved cysteine through the conserved F or W. The order of the fields is J gene, D gene, clone size, V gene, CDR3 DNA, CDR3 protein. A D gene is named only where the DNA matches it firmly. The size entry is marked missing in some rows and otherwise reads once, few, many or a size class.

TRBJ2-7 TRBD2 . TRBV28 TGTGCCAGCAGTTCCTCCCCTGCGGGAGGGTACGAGCAGTACTTC CASSSSPAGGYEQYF
TRBJ1-1 . . TRBV11-2 TGTGCCAGCAGCTCCCCAGCGGGTTGGAACACTGAAGCTTTCTTT CASSSPAGWNTEAFF
TRBJ2-3 TRBD2 . TRBV3-1/TRBV3-2 TGTGCCAGCAGCCAAGGTCTTAGCGGGAGGACTAGCACAGATACGCAGTATTTT CASSQGLSGRTSTDTQYF
TRBJ1-1 . . TRBV7-9 TGTGCCAGCAGCCGCACATCCGAAGCTTTCTTT CASSRTSEAFF
TRBJ1-1 . . TRBV5-1 TGCGCCAGCAGCTTGAACCAGGGCTCTGAAGCTTTCTTT CASSLNQGSEAFF
TRBJ1-5 . . TRBV30 TGTGCCTGGAGTGGGGCGCGCCATCAGCCCCAGCATTTT CAWSGARHQPQHF
TRBJ2-2 . . TRBV28 TGTGCCAGCTCGGACAGTAACACCGGGGAGCTGTTTTTT CASSDSNTGELFF
TRBJ2-4 . . TRBV28 TGTGCCAGCAGTTTGATTTTCGGGACAAGGAACATTCAGTACTTC CASSLIFGTRNIQYF
TRBJ1-1 . . TRBV19 TGTGCCAGTAGTACCGACAGGTTGAGGAACACTGAAGCTTTCTTT CASSTDRLRNTEAFF
TRBJ1-5 . . TRBV19 TGTGCCAGTAGTGTACCCTATGACAGCAGCAATCAGCCCCAGCATTTT CASSVPYDSSNQPQHF
TRBJ2-1 TRBD2 . TRBV19 TGTGCCAGTAGTATGGGACTAGGGGAGTTCTTC CASSMGLGEFF
TRBJ2-7 . . TRBV27 TGTGCCAGCAGTTTAGGAGGGGGCCCCTACGAGCAGTACTTC CASSLGGGPYEQYF
TRBJ2-3 TRBD2 . TRBV5-1 TGCGCCAGCAGCTTGATCGGGCGGGAGACAGATACGCAGTATTTT CASSLIGRETDTQYF
TRBJ2-3 . . TRBV21-1 TGTGCCAGCAGGCTGGGAGGAGTCGATACGCAGTATTTT CASRLGGVDTQYF
TRBJ1-3 . . TRBV6-1 TGTGCCAGCAGTGAAAGGGGAGTCCTAAGGCCTGGAGGGTCTGGAAACACCATATATTTT CASSERGVLRPGGSGNTIYF
TRBJ2-7 TRBD1 . TRBV28 TGTGCCAGCAGTTCCCACCGGGACAGGACCTACGAGCAGTACTTC CASSSHRDRTYEQYF
TRBJ1-5 . . TRBV2 TGTGCCAGCAGTAATTCTCGGGGTGATCAGCCCCAGCATTTT CASSNSRGDQPQHF
TRBJ2-7 TRBD2 . TRBV28 TGTGCCAGTGGTGGGCGGGGGGTCTACGAGCAGTACTTC CASGGRGVYEQYF
TRBJ2-3 . . TRBV7-9 TGTGCCAGCGGACGACTAGTTACTAGCACAGATACGCAGTATTTT CASGRLVTSTDTQYF
TRBJ2-7 TRBD1 . TRBV6-6 TGTGCCAGCAGTTACCCGAGACAGGGGAGGTACGAGCAGTACTTC CASSYPRQGRYEQYF
TRBJ2-7 TRBD1 once TRBV19 TGTGCCAGTAGTATAGGACAGGGGGCCTACGAGCAGTACTTC CASSIGQGAYEQYF
TRBJ2-3 . . TRBV6-6 TGTGCCAGCAAGGTGGGGAGGGGGGATACGCAGTATTTT CASKVGRGDTQYF
TRBJ2-2 TRBD1 once TRBV6-2/TRBV6-3 TGTGCCAGCAGCCACGGACAGGGCGACACCGGGGAGCTGTTTTTT CASSHGQGDTGELFF
TRBJ2-1 . . TRBV18 TGTGCCCCCCGCTCAGGCCCCCTGGCTTCCTACAATGAGCAGTTCTTC CAPRSGPLASYNEQFF
TRBJ2-7 TRBD1 . TRBV18 TGTGCCAGCTCACCGCAGGGACAGAGCTACGAGCAGTACTTC CASSPQGQSYEQYF
TRBJ2-7 TRBD2 . TRBV28 TGTGCCAGCAGTTCTAGCGGGAAGTCCTACGAGCAGTACTTC CASSSSGKSYEQYF
TRBJ1-4 TRBD1 . TRBV6-5 TGTGCCAGCAGGAAACAGGGGTATGGGGAAAAACTGTTTTTT CASRKQGYGEKLFF
TRBJ2-7 . . TRBV25-1 TGTGCCAGCAGTGATTCTTCCGGCGGGGAACCCTACGGAGAGCAGTACTTC CASSDSSGGEPYGEQYF
TRBJ2-3 . . TRBV2 TGTGCCAGCAGTGACGGGGAGGGGGGCTTAGATACGCAGTATTTT CASSDGEGGLDTQYF
TRBJ2-7 TRBD2 . TRBV6-5 TGTGCCAGCAGCACCACTAGCGGGAGAGGAGGTGAGCAGTACTTC CASSTTSGRGGEQYF
TRBJ2-7 . . TRBV30 TGTGCCTCAGCGGGTCGTCGATTTGAGCAGTACTTC CASAGRRFEQYF
TRBJ2-5 TRBD2 . TRBV7-9 TGTGCCAGCAGCTTAAATAGCGGGAGGGCGTCGGAGACCCAGTACTTC CASSLNSGRASETQYF
TRBJ2-1 TRBD2 . TRBV7-8 TGTGCCAGCAGCTCCGGGGGGAAGAATGAGCAGTTCTTC CASSSGGKNEQFF
TRBJ2-2 TRBD1 . TRBV27 TGTGCCAGCAGTTATGGCCCCCAGCGTCGAACCGGGACAGGGCTTAACACCGGGGAGCTGTTTTTT CASSYGPQRRTGTGLNTGELFF
TRBJ1-2 TRBD1 . TRBV4-1 TGCGCCAGCAGCCAAGGTCAGACAGGGGGGGGCTACACCTTC CASSQGQTGGGYTF
TRBJ1-3 . . TRBV20-1 TGCAGTGCTAGTTCCTGGGAGTCTGACACCATATATTTT CSASSWESDTIYF
TRBJ2-3 TRBD2 . TRBV19 TGTGCCAGTAGTATAGTCGAAGCGGGAGATCGTAATACGCAGTATTTT CASSIVEAGDRNTQYF
TRBJ1-2 . . TRBV14 TGTGCCAGCAGCCAAGAGACAGGAAGATGGTATGGCTACACCTTC CASSQETGRWYGYTF
TRBJ1-4 . . TRBV9 TGTGCCAGCAGCGTAGTTGCGGGAGCTAATGAAAAACTGTTTTTT CASSVVAGANEKLFF
TRBJ1-5 . . TRBV6-5 TGTGCCAGCAGGACCGCGGCGAATCAGCCCCAGCATTTT CASRTAANQPQHF
TRBJ1-3 . . TRBV4-3 TGCGCCAGCAGCCAAGATCAAATCGGCTCTGGAAACACCATATATTTT CASSQDQIGSGNTIYF